A selection of T cell receptor beta chains follows, all from one sample in a study of cytomegalovirus exposure and HLA in healthy donors. Produced via immunoSEQ multiplex PCR; TCRdb's table is partial and in-frame only. The data hold fewer than 200,000 clones, with over 75% observed a single time. The sample taken for sequencing was PBMCs. The receptors were sampled from a woman under 30 in good health and CMV-seronegative. Both conserved end residues are part of each CDR3. D genes are given only for firm matches. Not every row has a clone size; where given, it reads once, few, many or a size class.

TGTGCCAGCTATACACCATACTCTGGAAACACCATATATTTT | CASYTPYSGNTIYF | TRBV6-1 | - | - | TRBJ1-3
TGTGCCAGCGGTGGCAGGGACTACAGAGAAGAGACCCAGTACTTC | CASGGRDYREETQYF | TRBV25-1 | TRBD2 | once | TRBJ2-5
TGTTCCAGCAGCCTAGGACAGGGAAGGAGGTCCTACGAGCAGTACTTC | CSSSLGQGRRSYEQYF | TRBV7-9 | TRBD1 | - | TRBJ2-7
TGTGCCAGCAGTCTGGTCCCGAGCTCTGGAAACACCATATATTTT | CASSLVPSSGNTIYF | TRBV9 | - | - | TRBJ1-3
TGTGCCAGCTCACCACAGAGGCCGCAGGGGGCGGATAATTCACCCCTCCACTTT | CASSPQRPQGADNSPLHF | TRBV18 | TRBD1 | - | TRBJ1-6
TGTGCCAGCATCTGGAGGGGGCCGAACACTGAAGCTTTCTTT | CASIWRGPNTEAFF | TRBV7-9 | TRBD1 | - | TRBJ1-1
TGTGCCAGCAGTGAATGGCGGGGGCAGGGCGAAAAACTGTTTTTT | CASSEWRGQGEKLFF | TRBV25-1 | - | - | TRBJ1-4
TGTGCCAGCAGCTTAGGCGGGGGTTTCACCTACGAGCAGTACTTC | CASSLGGGFTYEQYF | TRBV11-3 | TRBD2 | - | TRBJ2-7
TGTGCCAGCAGCTTAAGCGTTCGCGCCAAAAACATTCAGTACTTC | CASSLSVRAKNIQYF | TRBV7-9 | - | once | TRBJ2-4
TGTGCCAGTACCGGACAGTTGTCTAATGAAAAACTGTTTTTT | CASTGQLSNEKLFF | TRBV6-1 | - | - | TRBJ1-4
TGTGCCAGCAGACCCAGCGGGGGCAATCAGCCCCAGCATTTT | CASRPSGGNQPQHF | TRBV6-6 | - | - | TRBJ1-5
TGTGCCAGCAGTGACCCCAGCGGTCTCGGGACCGGGGAGCTGTTTTTT | CASSDPSGLGTGELFF | TRBV6-1 | - | - | TRBJ2-2
TGCGCCAGCAGCTCACAGGCGAACACTGAAGCTTTCTTT | CASSSQANTEAFF | TRBV5-1 | - | - | TRBJ1-1
TGCGCCAGGTCAGGGTTCACTGAAGCTTTCTTT | CARSGFTEAFF | TRBV5-1 | - | - | TRBJ1-1
TGCGCCAGCAGCTTTTCGGGTTCAGAGACCCAGTACTTC | CASSFSGSETQYF | TRBV5-1 | - | - | TRBJ2-5
TGTGCCAGCAGCTTAGCGGGGGGAAACAGGGGGAAAATGGGCTACACCTTC | CASSLAGGNRGKMGYTF | TRBV7-8 | TRBD1 | - | TRBJ1-2
TGTGCCAGCAGCCCCCGGTTGGGCTCCGCGGGTGAGCAGTTCTTC | CASSPRLGSAGEQFF | TRBV11-3 | - | - | TRBJ2-1
TGTGCCAGCAGCTCCGACGGGGGGACTAGCGGGCGCTACGAGCAGTACTTC | CASSSDGGTSGRYEQYF | TRBV11-2 | TRBD2 | few | TRBJ2-7
TGTGCCAGCAGTGAAGTGGAGGGGTTTGATGGTTCCTACGAGCAGTACTTC | CASSEVEGFDGSYEQYF | TRBV2 | - | - | TRBJ2-7
TGTGCCAGCAGCTTTGTTCCAGCGGGGGGATCCGAGCAGTACTTC | CASSFVPAGGSEQYF | TRBV7-2 | TRBD2 | - | TRBJ2-7
TGCGCCAGCAGCTTGGAGCCTTATAGCAATCAGCCCCAGCATTTT | CASSLEPYSNQPQHF | TRBV5-1 | - | - | TRBJ1-5
TGCGCCAGCAGCCAGACTAGCGTTGACGAGACCCAGTACTTC | CASSQTSVDETQYF | TRBV5-1 | TRBD2 | few | TRBJ2-5
TGTGCCAGCAGCGTAGGATATCGAGGTATAGACGAGCAGTACTTC | CASSVGYRGIDEQYF | TRBV5-8 | - | - | TRBJ2-7
TGTGCCACCAACTCGGGGGGAGGCTACACCTTC | CATNSGGGYTF | TRBV6-6 | - | - | TRBJ1-2
TGTGCCAGCAGGCCCGGACAGGGGTTTGGGCCCCAGCATTTT | CASRPGQGFGPQHF | TRBV28 | TRBD1 | - | TRBJ1-5
TGTGCCAGCAGTTCAAGACAGGGGGGACAGCCCCAGCATTTT | CASSSRQGGQPQHF | TRBV27 | TRBD1 | - | TRBJ1-5
TGTGCCACCAGCAGAGATTGGGGCCAGGGCTTAGTGGGCTACACCTTC | CATSRDWGQGLVGYTF | TRBV15 | - | - | TRBJ1-2
TGCGCCAGCAGCCCCGCGGGGGGGTGGGAAAAACTGTTTTTT | CASSPAGGWEKLFF | TRBV5-1 | - | - | TRBJ1-4
TGTGCCACCGAACCCTTTACGCGCACTGAAGCTTTCTTT | CATEPFTRTEAFF | TRBV18 | - | - | TRBJ1-1
TGTGCCAGCAAACCGGGACAGGGTGCCTATGGCTACACCTTC | CASKPGQGAYGYTF | TRBV6-1 | TRBD1 | - | TRBJ1-2
TGTGCCAGCAGCCGGCAGACAGGGAATGAGCAGTTCTTC | CASSRQTGNEQFF | TRBV11-3 | TRBD1 | - | TRBJ2-1
TGTGCCAGCAGCTTAGCCAGGGGCCAAGAGACCCAGTACTTC | CASSLARGQETQYF | TRBV7-2 | - | - | TRBJ2-5
TGTGCCAGCAGTTTCTTACAGGCTAATTCACCCCTCCACTTT | CASSFLQANSPLHF | TRBV27 | - | - | TRBJ1-6
TGTGCCAGTAGTATAGGGCCCAACGGGGAGACCCAGTACTTC | CASSIGPNGETQYF | TRBV19 | - | - | TRBJ2-5
TGTGCCAGCTCACCATCGACAGATAACTATGGCTACACCTTC | CASSPSTDNYGYTF | TRBV18 | - | - | TRBJ1-2
TGTGCCAGTAGCCAGAAGCCGGACAGAGCTCCTATGAAGAGCACAGATACGCAGTATTTT | CASSQKPDRAPMKSTDTQYF | TRBV19 | - | - | TRBJ2-3
TGTGCCAGCAGTGGAGGGACAGGTGATTTACTAAGTGAAAAGCTGTTTTTT | CASSGGTGDLLSEKLFF | TRBV6-1 | TRBD1 | - | TRBJ1-4
TGTGCCATCAGGGCCCACAGGGGAGTGGGCACTGAAGCTTTCTTT | CAIRAHRGVGTEAFF | TRBV10-3 | TRBD1 | - | TRBJ1-1
TGTGCCAGCAGCATTTACAGGGGCGGTCAGCCCCAGCATTTT | CASSIYRGGQPQHF | TRBV7-2 | TRBD1 | - | TRBJ1-5
TGTGCCAGCAGCTTAGGGGGAGAAACCTACGAGCAGTACTTC | CASSLGGETYEQYF | TRBV7-2 | - | - | TRBJ2-7
TGCGCCAGCAGCCAAGGAGATAGCGGGATATACGAGCAGTACTTC | CASSQGDSGIYEQYF | TRBV4-1 | TRBD2 | - | TRBJ2-7
TGCGCCAGCAGCCCCCAGGGGCTAGGTTCACCCCTCCACTTT | CASSPQGLGSPLHF | TRBV5-1 | - | once | TRBJ1-6
TGTGCCAGCAGTAGGCAGGTGGGCTACGAGCAGTACTTC | CASSRQVGYEQYF | TRBV28 | - | - | TRBJ2-7
TGTGCCAGCAGCCCGGGGGGAGGCAGGGGGCTTAGTACTGAAGCTTTCTTT | CASSPGGGRGLSTEAFF | TRBV7-8 | TRBD1 | - | TRBJ1-1
TGTGCCAGCACCTGGACATACTCTGGAAACACCATATATTTT | CASTWTYSGNTIYF | TRBV2 | - | - | TRBJ1-3
TGCGCCAGCACCATTGGACAGGTACCCTCTAACTATGGCTACACCTTC | CASTIGQVPSNYGYTF | TRBV5-1 | TRBD1 | - | TRBJ1-2
TGTGCCAGCTCACCCCCGGGACAGGGCAATCAGCCCCAGCATTTT | CASSPPGQGNQPQHF | TRBV18 | TRBD1 | - | TRBJ1-5
TGTGCCAGCTCACCTAGCGTCAACACCGGGGAGCTGTTTTTT | CASSPSVNTGELFF | TRBV18 | - | - | TRBJ2-2
TGTGCCAGCAGTTTGGGGGGACAGGGGGGACGTACTGAAGCTTTCTTT | CASSLGGQGGRTEAFF | TRBV27 | TRBD1 | - | TRBJ1-1
TGTGCCAGCAGTGACCGTAGCGGGAGGAGTAATGAGCAGTTCTTC | CASSDRSGRSNEQFF | TRBV25-1 | TRBD2 | - | TRBJ2-1
TGCGCCAGCAGCCAAGATACGCGCGGGATTTCTCACTACGAGCAGTACTTC | CASSQDTRGISHYEQYF | TRBV4-1 | - | few | TRBJ2-7
TGTGCCATCAGTGTTGGACTAGGGAACGCATCAAACATTCAGTACTTC | CAISVGLGNASNIQYF | TRBV10-3 | TRBD2 | - | TRBJ2-4
TGTGCCAGCAGTGCTCAGGGGGACACCGGGGAGCTGTTTTTT | CASSAQGDTGELFF | TRBV6-4 | TRBD1 | few | TRBJ2-2
TGTGCCAGCAGCATCAAGGGACAGCGGATTAGCACAGATACGCAGTATTTT | CASSIKGQRISTDTQYF | TRBV21-1 | - | - | TRBJ2-3
TGTGCCAGCACCCGAATTAGACAGGGAGCACGGAACTATGGCTACACCTTC | CASTRIRQGARNYGYTF | TRBV2 | TRBD1 | few | TRBJ1-2
TGTGCCAGCAGTGATTGGGCAAAGCGGGTACCCTCCTACGAGCAGTACTTC | CASSDWAKRVPSYEQYF | TRBV6-1 | - | - | TRBJ2-7
TGCGCCAGCAGTGAGTGGACATCTACCCCCTACAATGAGCAGTTCTTC | CASSEWTSTPYNEQFF | TRBV10-1 | - | - | TRBJ2-1